This T cell receptor beta chain was identified during a study of T cells after yellow fever vaccination. The study's findings and limits: The booster response re-showed most primary clones: 96% CD4, more than 70% CD8. There was a possibility that FACS-sorted repertoires contained abundant clonotypes contaminating from the bulk population.

On this clonotype: Its antigen is unknown.

It was through 5'RACE template switching that TCR cDNA was made, with a universal primer site and UMIs added. Using its own MiXCR run on the 5' RACE reads, TCRdb lists one record per CDR3 protein. The sample shows hundreds of thousands of distinct CDR3 sequences, around 6.4% of them seen only once. Trimming left V 6 bases short and J 7 bases short, with 10 bases between. Germline V CDR1 and CDR2: KGHSH, LQKENI. The CDR3 spans 13 residues. The specimen comprised PBMCs, sampled 5 days after the yellow fever booster vaccination. The origin of this receptor is a man aged 25 to 45 who received the YFV17D yellow fever vaccine. The V call is TRBV18, the J call TRBJ1-6; a possible D gene is TRBD1 (6 bases). CDR3 in amino acids: CASSTGANSPLHF. CDR3 bases: TGTGCCAGCTCTACGGGGGCAAATTCACCCCTCCACTTT.